Only one count was recorded for the clone carrying this T cell receptor beta chain. Antigen: not known. Method: immunoSEQ multiplex PCR; TCRdb's copy keeps in-frame clones and lacks some. Of about 260,000 clones in the sample, less than 95% were seen once. This entry belongs to a study of cytomegalovirus exposure and HLA in healthy donors. Study findings and constraints: In vitro assays verified that three CMV-associated chains recognized CMV antigens specifically. The classifier was said to identify cytomegalovirus status with high specificity and sensitivity.

Deletions cut 1 base from V and 7 bases from J, with 5 bases between. CDR1 and CDR2 (germline): MDHEN, SYDVKM. The CDR3 contains 12 residues. The donors were in the roughly 130-subject validation cohort, distinct from the approximately 730-subject first cohort. The V call is TRBV28, the J call TRBJ2-1; no reliable D call. This sequence originates from a woman in her 30s in good health and CMV-seronegative. Sequencing used PBMCs. The CDR3 coding sequence is TGTGCCAGCAGTTTATTGGAGAATGAGCAGTTCTTC. Its translation is CASSLLENEQFF.